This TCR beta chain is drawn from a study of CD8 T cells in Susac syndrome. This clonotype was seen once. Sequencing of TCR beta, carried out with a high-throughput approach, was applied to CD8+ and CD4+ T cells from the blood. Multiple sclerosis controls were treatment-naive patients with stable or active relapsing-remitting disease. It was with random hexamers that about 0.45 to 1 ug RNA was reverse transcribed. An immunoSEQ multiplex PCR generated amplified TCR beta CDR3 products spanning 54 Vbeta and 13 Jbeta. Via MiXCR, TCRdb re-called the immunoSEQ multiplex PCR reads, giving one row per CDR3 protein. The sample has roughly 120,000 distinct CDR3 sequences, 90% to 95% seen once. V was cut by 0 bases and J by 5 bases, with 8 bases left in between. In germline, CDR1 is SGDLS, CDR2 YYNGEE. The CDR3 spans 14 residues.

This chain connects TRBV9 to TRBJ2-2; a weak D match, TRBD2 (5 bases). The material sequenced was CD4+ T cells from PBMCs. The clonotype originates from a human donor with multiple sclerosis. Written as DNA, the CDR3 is TGTGCCAGCAGCGTAGTCCCGGGGACCGGGGAGCTGTTTTTT. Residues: CASSVVPGTGELFF.